The 18 T cell receptor beta chains given below trace back to one sample, sequenced in a study of human thymus T cells. During corrective heart surgery, resections were taken, and the thymus tissue came from them. Libraries were prepared by immunoSEQ multiplex PCR; TCRdb keeps only in-frame clonotypes and omits some of them. The table records fewer than 90,000 clones, about 96% of them present only once. The sequenced sample was thymus tissue. The receptors were sampled from a boy in the first two years of life with a congenital heart defect but otherwise immunologically healthy.

This chain joins TRBV2 and TRBJ1-1; D might be TRBD1 (6 bases). CDR1 SNHLY and CDR2 FYNNEI come from the germline V gene. The CDR3 consists of 16 residues. The V end lost 6 bases, the J end lost 0 bases, and 17 bases lay between the germline ends. CDR3 sequence: CASSAYRDTLNTEAFF. The CDR3, as DNA: TGTGCCAGCAGCGCATACCGGGACACCTTGAACACTGAAGCTTTCTTT.

The chain combines TRBV30 with TRBJ2-7, with 14 bases fitting TRBD2. Germline CDR1 GTSNPN, CDR2 SVGIG (reference sequence). CDR3 size: 15 residues. V lost 4 bases, J lost 0 bases, and 2 bases stayed unmatched. CDR3 DNA: TGTGCCTGGAAGGGACTAGCGGGGGACTCCTACGAGCAGTACTTC. Translating it yields CAWKGLAGDSYEQYF.

The chain carries TRBV28 and TRBJ1-1, with D possibly TRBD1 on 5 matching bases. Germline CDR1 and CDR2: MDHEN and SYDVKM. V was cut by 6 bases and J by 3 bases, with 11 bases left in between. This CDR3 is built from 13 residues. The CDR3 sequence is CASSSGWDTEAFF. As DNA, the CDR3 is TGTGCCAGCAGCTCAGGGTGGGACACTGAAGCTTTCTTT.

The genes are TRBV10-3 and TRBJ2-3; 10 positions match TRBD2. The germline CDR1 and CDR2 sequences are ENHRY and SYGVKD. This CDR3 comprises 16 residues. The junction had 3 bases not matched to a gene; V was cut back by 2 bases and J by 1 base. The chain's CDR3 is CAISEALAGGTDTQYF. The CDR3 DNA follows: TGTGCCATCAGTGAGGCGCTAGCGGGAGGCACAGATACGCAGTATTTT.

This clone was recorded only once. The chain joins TRBV4-3 to TRBJ2-2; the D call may be TRBD1 or TRBD2 (6 bases each). With 3 bases removed from V and 3 bases from J, the gap between germline ends came to 8 bases. Germline V lookup: CDR1 LGHNA, CDR2 YSLEER. The CDR3 has 14 residues. The chain's CDR3 is CASSHGGDTGELFF. The CDR3, as DNA: TGCGCCAGCAGCCACGGGGGCGACACCGGGGAGCTGTTTTTT.

The chain combines TRBV14 with TRBJ2-7; D possibly corresponds to TRBD1 (5 bases). V dropped 4 bases and J dropped 0 bases, with 19 bases sitting between them. CDR1 is SGHDN and CDR2 is FVKESK in the germline V gene. This CDR3 has 17 residues. CDR3 coding DNA: TGTGCCAGCAGCCCCCCCCCTGCAGGGTCCCTCTCCTACGAGCAGTACTTC. It codes for CASSPPPAGSLSYEQYF.

V gene TRBV13 combines with J gene TRBJ2-7; D remains unclear. Germline V lookup: CDR1 PRHDT, CDR2 FYEKMQ (reference sequence). CDR3 length equals 16 residues. The ends were cut back, 2 bases at V and 4 bases at J, with 18 bases in the middle. CDR3 region: CASSLSLGDQEYEQYF. As DNA, the CDR3 is TGTGCCAGCAGCTTAAGTCTTGGCGACCAGGAGTACGAGCAGTACTTC.

The chain carries TRBV9 and TRBJ1-4; D is uncertain. There are 16 residues in the CDR3. CDR1 SGDLS and CDR2 YYNGEE come from the germline V gene. The ends were cut back, 0 bases at V and 0 bases at J, with 9 bases in the middle. This CDR3 is CASSVDGNATNEKLFF. The CDR3 nucleotides are TGTGCCAGCAGCGTAGACGGAAATGCAACTAATGAAAAACTGTTTTTT.

The chain is built from TRBV6-1 and TRBJ1-1; D might be TRBD1 (5 bases). The V and J ends lost 5 bases and 1 base respectively, with 14 bases between them. Germline V gene sequence: CDR1 MNHNS, CDR2 SASEGT. This CDR3 is built from 15 residues. CDR3 bases: TGTGCCAGCAGTCCCGACAGCTCTAGGAACACTGAAGCTTTCTTT. Translating gives CASSPDSSRNTEAFF.

The chain recombines TRBV11-2 with TRBJ2-1; D tentatively fits TRBD1 or TRBD2 (5 bases each). V lost 5 bases, J lost 5 bases, and 13 bases lay in between. The V gene's germline CDR1 is SGHAT and CDR2 FQNNGV. This CDR3 has 14 amino acids. DNA for the CDR3: TGTGCCAGCAGCCCGACGGGGCAAAACAATGAGCAGTTCTTC. The encoded protein is CASSPTGQNNEQFF.

The CDR3 DNA reads as TGCAGCGTTGAGGGTGGGGGAGCGGGGACGGACACCGGGGAGCTGTTTTTT. It codes for CSVEGGGAGTDTGELFF. V gene TRBV29-1 combines with J gene TRBJ2-2; 7 bases map to TRBD2. Per germline, CDR1 SQVTM and CDR2 ANQGSEA. The CDR3 extends over 17 amino acids. J gave up 3 bases and V 3 bases, and 13 bases lay outside the gene matches.

The genes are TRBV5-6 and TRBJ2-4; 7 bases line up with TRBD1. V was pared by 4 bases and J by 0 bases, with 10 bases of the junction left unmatched. Germline V lookup: CDR1 SGHDT, CDR2 YYEEEE. The CDR3 has 17 amino acids. DNA for the CDR3: TGTGCCAGCAGCCTTGACAGGGCCACTCTAGCCAAAAACATTCAGTACTTC. Its translation is CASSLDRATLAKNIQYF.

V gene TRBV19 combines with J gene TRBJ1-4; 10 nucleotides match TRBD1. V was pared by 6 bases and J by 7 bases, with 11 bases of the junction left unmatched. The CDR3 totals 16 residues. The V gene's germline CDR1 is LNHDA and CDR2 SQIVND (reference sequence). Here the CDR3 reads CASRGTGALRSEKLFF. The DNA for the CDR3 is TGTGCCAGTAGGGGGACAGGGGCCCTTCGTAGTGAAAAACTGTTTTTT.

V usage is TRBV11-2 and J usage is TRBJ2-5; D uncertain. CDR3 length equals 13 residues. The V gene's germline CDR1 is SGHAT and CDR2 FQNNGV. Trimming cost V 5 bases and J 5 bases, with 12 bases left between them. The CDR3 nucleotides read TGTGCCAGCAGCCCCGGGCTTCGGGAGACCCAGTACTTC. This translates into CASSPGLRETQYF. The variable domain in full, completed from reference TRBV11-2 and TRBJ2-5, reads EAGVAQSPRYKIIEKRQSVAFWCNPISGHATLYWYQQILGQGPKLLIQFQNNGVVDDSQLPKDRFSAERLKGVDSTLKIQPAKLEDSAVYLCASSPGLRETQYFGPGTRLLVL.

J is TRBJ2-7 and V is TRBV29-1, with 8 nucleotides matching TRBD1. The CDR3 loop spans 14 amino acids. From germline, CDR1 is SQVTM and CDR2 ANQGSEA. The J segment lost 0 bases and the V segment lost 5 bases, leaving 6 bases of the junction unmatched. The CDR3 DNA reads as TGCAGCGTTACGGACAGGGAGAGCTCCTACGAGCAGTACTTC. This encodes CSVTDRESSYEQYF.

CDR3: CASSQEGWREIHEQYF. CDR3 nucleotides: TGTGCCAGCAGCCAAGAGGGTTGGCGGGAGATCCACGAGCAGTACTTC. The chain links TRBV5-4 to TRBJ2-7, with TRBD2 identical over 7 bases. The CDR3 length is 16 residues. The junction had 15 bases not matched to a gene; V was cut back by 4 bases and J by 5 bases. CDR1 is SGHNT, CDR2 YYREEE, per germline (reference sequence).

The chain combines TRBV18 with TRBJ2-2, with 9 bases lining up with TRBD1. The V and J ends lost 3 bases and 1 base, in that order; junction bases with no gene match: 9. The germline CDR1 and CDR2 sequences are KGHSH and LQKENI. The CDR3 spans 18 residues. CDR3 amino acids: CASSPEHRDRVNTGELFF. In DNA, the CDR3 is TGTGCCAGCTCACCCGAGCACCGGGACAGGGTGAACACCGGGGAGCTGTTTTTT.

V usage is TRBV20-1 and J usage is TRBJ2-3, with D perhaps matching TRBD1 (5 bases). Germline-derived CDR1 and CDR2 are DFQATT and SNEGSKA (reference sequence). The CDR3 spans 11 residues. CDR3 residues: CRAQGADTQYF. CDR3 nucleotide sequence: TGCAGGGCGCAGGGCGCGGATACGCAGTATTTT.